The clone carrying this TCR beta chain was seen a few times. Antigen: not known. This specimen comes from a study of T-cell reconstitution after alpha-beta-depleted transplantation in children. The germline V gene encodes CDR1 ENHRY and CDR2 SYGVKD. This CDR3 comprises 13 residues. The junction had 1 base not matched to a gene; V was cut back by 6 bases and J by 3 bases. General observations from the study: At around two months after transplant, the alpha-beta T cells were reportedly derived from several hundred expanded clones that came from non-depleted graft cells. A year post-transplant, T-cell counts and diversity derived mostly from newly produced T cells. The origin of high day-60 TCRbeta diversity in some patients lay in surviving recipient T cells and thymic progenitors.

Unique molecular identifiers were used to barcode this TCRbeta library. TCRdb redid the calling of the PCR reads with MiXCR, one entry per CDR3 protein. The table lists about 980,000 distinct CDR3 sequences, roughly 31% of them singletons. The sample here was PBMCs, mostly from graft donor cells, taken 360 days after TCRalphabeta/CD19-depleted stem cell transplant. This TCR came from a boy younger than two who had a stem cell transplant for SCID, so the T cells may come from the graft donor. This chain joins TRBV10-3 and TRBJ1-5; the match to TRBD1 covers 8 bases. The CDR3 loop reads CAIRGQVNQPQHF. CDR3 nucleotide sequence: TGTGCCATCAGGGGACAGGTCAATCAGCCCCAGCATTTT.